Below are 20 T cell receptor beta chains sequenced from a single sample in a study of shared T cell receptors in the human thymus. Here immunoSEQ multiplex PCR was the method, and the copy in TCRdb shows in-frame clones only, minus some. The sample holds approximately 760,000 clones, approximately 85% seen once. These same records also appear under a second study, on human thymus T cells.

The sample taken for sequencing was thymocytes. These receptors originate from a girl under three years old with a congenital heart defect.

The chain has TRBV5-1 and TRBJ1-1; weak D call: TRBD1 (5 bases). V was shortened by 0 bases and J by 4 bases, with 31 bases between the two germline ends. The CDR3 is made up of 21 amino acids. CDR1 SGHRS and CDR2 YFSETQ come from the germline V gene. The CDR3 loop reads CASSLVASRNPKQGWFTEAFF. CDR3 in DNA: TGCGCCAGCAGCTTGGTAGCATCACGAAACCCGAAGCAGGGATGGTTCACTGAAGCTTTCTTT. The complete variable domain, with remaining parts taken from reference TRBV5-1 and TRBJ1-1, reads KAGVTQTPRYLIKTRGQQVTLSCSPISGHRSVSWYQQTPGQGLQFLFEYFSETQRNKGNFPGRFSGRQFSNSRSEMNVSTLELGDSALYLCASSLVASRNPKQGWFTEAFFGQGTRLTVV.

This clone was observed once. This chain links TRBV27 with TRBJ2-5, with a tentative D call TRBD1 (6 bases). V was pared by 4 bases and J by 5 bases, with 17 bases between. This CDR3 spans 15 amino acids. Per germline, CDR1 MNHEY and CDR2 SMNVEV (reference sequence). CDR3: CASSSQTGLRETQYF. The CDR3 DNA follows: TGTGCCAGCAGTTCCCAGACAGGATTGAGGGAGACCCAGTACTTC.

This chain joins TRBV6-5 and TRBJ2-7; 7 bases fit TRBD1. Germline trimming cut 6 bases from V and 0 bases from J; bases unmatched to any gene: 8. The germline V gene encodes CDR1 MNHEY and CDR2 SVGAGI. The CDR3 is 15 residues long. CDR3 loop: CASRGGQFSSYEQYF. CDR3 DNA: TGTGCCAGCAGAGGGGGCCAGTTTAGCTCCTACGAGCAGTACTTC.

This clone has more than one count but fewer than ten. J is TRBJ2-5 and V is TRBV9, with 12 bases aligning to TRBD2. The CDR3 sequence is 19 residues long. The ends lost 3 bases at V and 1 base at J; junction bases unmatched: 13. Germline V lookup: CDR1 SGDLS, CDR2 YYNGEE. The CDR3 DNA is TGTGCCAGCAGCGCCCAACTAGCGGGGGGACCAAGAACCCAAGAGACCCAGTACTTC. Protein product: CASSAQLAGGPRTQETQYF.

On this clone: Additional DNA sequences in this sample encode the identical CDR3. V and J are TRBV4-1 and TRBJ1-5; no firm D call. This CDR3 has 12 amino acids. Trimming took 1 base from V and 7 from J, leaving 5 bases between them. The germline V gene encodes CDR1 MGHRA and CDR2 YSYEKL. CDR3 nucleotides: TGCGCCAGCAGCCAAGGGAGGCAGCCCCAGCATTTT. As protein: CASSQGRQPQHF.

The V call is TRBV10-3, the J call TRBJ2-1, with 9 bases matching TRBD1. Trimming removed 6 bases from V and 1 base from J; junction bases left unmatched: 13. Per germline, CDR1 ENHRY and CDR2 SYGVKD. This CDR3 spans 18 amino acids. The CDR3 protein is CAIRAGQGPDWSYNEQFF. The CDR3 coding sequence is TGTGCCATCAGAGCGGGACAGGGTCCGGATTGGTCCTACAATGAGCAGTTCTTC.

The V call is TRBV5-6, the J call TRBJ1-1; tentatively, D is TRBD1 (5 bases). With 4 bases removed from V and 6 bases from J, the gap between germline ends came to 19 bases. The germline gives CDR1 SGHDT, CDR2 YYEEEE. The CDR3 loop spans 15 amino acids. CDR3 nucleotides: TGTGCCAGCAGCCCAACCTTGACAGACCCCCCTGAAGCTTTCTTT. It specifies CASSPTLTDPPEAFF.

This CDR3 is CASSDRVGAYEQYF. The CDR3 nucleotides are TGCGCCAGCAGTGACAGGGTTGGGGCCTACGAGCAGTACTTC. The chain couples TRBV10-2 to TRBJ2-7, with D perhaps TRBD1 (5 bases). The CDR3 extends over 14 amino acids. Germline V gene lookup returns CDR1 WSHSY and CDR2 SAAADI. Trimming pared 3 bases from V and 2 bases from J, leaving 11 bases between.

The chain links TRBV14 to TRBJ1-6; 7 positions agree with TRBD1. Germline CDR1 is SGHDN and CDR2 is FVKESK. This CDR3 has 19 amino acids. The junction had 8 bases not matched to a gene; V was cut back by 0 bases and J by 0 bases. CDR3 in amino acids: CASSQEDRDFSSYNSPLHF. CDR3 DNA: TGTGCCAGCAGCCAAGAAGACAGGGATTTTAGCTCCTATAATTCACCCCTCCACTTT.

This chain connects TRBV2 to TRBJ2-7; D call uncertain. V lost 6 bases to trimming and J lost 2 bases, with 5 bases between them. CDR1 and CDR2 from the germline V gene are SNHLY and FYNNEI. The CDR3 covers 11 residues. Here the CDR3 DNA reads TGTGCCAGCAGGGCGGCCTACGAGCAGTACTTC. Protein sequence: CASRAAYEQYF.

The chain joins TRBV9 to TRBJ1-1, with a weak D call TRBD1 (6 bases). The length of the CDR3 is 13 residues. V gave up 3 bases and J gave up 10 bases, with 16 bases separating them. Looked up from germline, CDR1 is SGDLS and CDR2 is YYNGEE. CDR3 loop: CASSAGRGAPAFF. The CDR3 DNA sequence: TGTGCCAGCAGCGCCGGGAGGGGGGCACCAGCTTTCTTT.

This clone was seen more than once but under ten times. Here the CDR3 DNA reads TGTGCCAGTAGTAATCCCGATCAGCCCCAGCATTTT. Encoded protein: CASSNPDQPQHF. The chain uses TRBV19 and TRBJ1-5; unclear D gene. Per germline, CDR1 LNHDA and CDR2 SQIVND (reference sequence). Trimming stripped 4 bases from V and 5 bases from J, with 6 bases between. The CDR3 covers 12 residues.

The chain uses TRBV5-4 and TRBJ1-2; 7 positions agree with TRBD1. Looked up from germline, CDR1 is SGHNT and CDR2 is YYREEE (reference sequence). This CDR3 is 16 amino acids long. V dropped 3 bases and J dropped 0; count of bases not matched to a gene: 8. The CDR3: CASSSEKGATNYGYTF. In DNA, the CDR3 is TGTGCCAGCAGCTCTGAGAAGGGGGCAACTAACTATGGCTACACCTTC.

This clone was seen more than once but under ten times. This sequence joins TRBV27 and TRBJ1-1; 7 bases fit TRBD1. This CDR3 region has 16 residues. Germline trimming cut 8 bases from V and 4 bases from J; bases unmatched to any gene: 16. Per germline, CDR1 MNHEY and CDR2 SMNVEV (reference sequence). CDR3 residues: CASHSELTGRPTEAFF. In DNA form, the CDR3 reads TGTGCCAGCCATTCCGAATTGACAGGGCGCCCCACTGAAGCTTTCTTT.

The chain has TRBV19 and TRBJ2-1, with a tentative D call TRBD2 (5 bases). The V and J ends lost 3 bases and 5 bases respectively, with 14 bases between them. The germline V gene encodes CDR1 LNHDA and CDR2 SQIVND (reference sequence). This CDR3 has 15 amino acids. CDR3 nucleotide sequence: TGTGCCAGTAGTATGCTTCGGGGTTCCAACAATGAGCAGTTCTTC. Translating gives CASSMLRGSNNEQFF.

This chain joins TRBV11-2 and TRBJ2-7; 9 bases are a match to TRBD2. Trimming cost V 0 bases and J 3 bases; bases outside gene matches: 9. Germline lookup yields CDR1 SGHAT and CDR2 FQNNGV. The CDR3 spans 17 residues. DNA of the CDR3: TGTGCCAGCAGCTTAGATGGGGCTAGCGGGGACTTCTACGAGCAGTACTTC. It is translated as CASSLDGASGDFYEQYF.

As for this clone: The identical CDR3 is also encoded by other nucleotide sequences in the sample. The genes are TRBV29-1 and TRBJ2-5; no definite D call. The CDR3 sequence is 10 residues long. V was cut by 6 bases and J by 4 bases, with 6 bases left in between. Germline CDR1 SQVTM, CDR2 ANQGSEA. The CDR3 DNA follows: TGCAGCGTGCGAAGAGAGACCCAGTACTTC. Translation gives CSVRRETQYF.

The rearrangement joins TRBV30 to TRBJ1-2; the D is unclear. This CDR3 contains 9 residues. Germline V gives CDR1 GTSNPN, CDR2 SVGIG (reference sequence). Trimming pared 0 bases from V and 14 bases from J, leaving 7 bases between. The CDR3 nucleotides read TGTGCCTGGAGTGTACTTCGTACCTTC. It yields the protein CAWSVLRTF.

The chain recombines TRBV5-1 with TRBJ2-7, with D possibly being TRBD1 (6 bases). CDR1 SGHRS and CDR2 YFSETQ come from the germline V gene. This CDR3 comprises 14 residues. V lost 3 bases to trimming and J lost 0 bases, with 10 bases between them. CDR3 in amino acids: CASSYRDNSYEQYF. The CDR3 DNA sequence: TGCGCCAGCAGCTACCGGGACAACTCCTACGAGCAGTACTTC.

This sequence joins TRBV28 and TRBJ1-4; possible D gene TRBD1, 5 bases. V was shortened by 6 bases and J by 0 bases, with 17 bases between the two germline ends. The germline CDR1 and CDR2 sequences are MDHEN and SYDVKM. The CDR3 loop spans 17 amino acids. The CDR3 reads CASSRERTQATNEKLFF. The DNA for the CDR3 is TGTGCCAGCAGCCGAGAACGAACACAGGCAACTAATGAAAAACTGTTTTTT.